This T cell receptor beta chain was found in a study of shared clonotypes between healthy human individuals. On the study more broadly: With ages of 18 to 49, the donors were a couple of women and three men. The study used three CD4 naive, three CD4 memory, two CD8 naive and one CD8 memory plate per donor. Notes on the study in general: Between several donors, naive CD4 clonotypes were shared at a level of roughly 5.5%.

About 30,000 T cell genomes (approximately 0.2 ug DNA) went into each sorted-subset replicate. Libraries were prepared by immunoSEQ multiplex PCR; TCRdb keeps only in-frame clonotypes and omits some of them. The data hold approximately 1.5 million clones, with around 98.5% observed a single time. A remark on this clone: Its antigen is as yet unknown.

Sequencing was performed on naive CD4+ T cells sorted from blood. As to subset: CD45RA+ positively selected. This sequence was found in a man aged 25-45 years in good health.

The CDR3 coding sequence is TGTGCCAGCAGCCTACAGGGGCCCAGCACCGGGGAGCTGTTTTTT. As protein: CASSLQGPSTGELFF. This rearrangement joins TRBV7-6 to TRBJ2-2; 7 bases line up with TRBD1. The V segment lost 5 bases and the J segment 4 bases; nucleotides outside the gene matches: 7. Germline V lookup: CDR1 SGHVS, CDR2 FNYEAQ. The CDR3 has 15 residues.